Listed here is a single TCR beta chain. What it recognizes is unknown. This specimen belongs to a study of T cell responses to AZD1222 COVID-19 vaccine. Study-wide points: A reported finding is that nearly half of spike-specific TCRs target unmutated variant regions. Researchers took repertoire samples only after the peak T cell response had come.

The repertoire was sequenced with immunoSEQ multiplex PCR; TCRdb's copy has only in-frame clones and lacks some. The repertoire includes about 130,000 clones, around 92% of them detected once, and more than 3% sits in the top ten. The germline CDR1 and CDR2 sequences are SGHRS and YFSETQ. V lost 0 bases to trimming and J lost 9 bases, with 10 bases between them. The CDR3 has 13 residues. The receptor comes from an adult who received the AZD1222 COVID-19 vaccine. The starting material was peripheral blood, obtained 28 days after the second AZD1222 dose. V and J are TRBV5-1 and TRBJ1-5, with D unresolved. The CDR3 DNA reads as TGCGCCAGCAGCTTGGATCTACGTGGGCCCCAGCATTTT. Translation gives CASSLDLRGPQHF. Full variable domain (missing parts from reference TRBV5-1 and TRBJ1-5): KAGVTQTPRYLIKTRGQQVTLSCSPISGHRSVSWYQQTPGQGLQFLFEYFSETQRNKGNFPGRFSGRQFSNSRSEMNVSTLELGDSALYLCASSLDLRGPQHFGDGTRLSIL.